This TCR beta chain was sequenced during a study of T cell responses to AZD1222 COVID-19 vaccine. Points from the study as a whole: Seropositive AZD1222 recipients at baseline numbered only five or six. Nearly half of unique spike-specific TCRs reportedly avoided B.1.351 and B.1.1.7 mutated regions.

This clone occurred a few times. Its antigen is not identified. Profiled with immunoSEQ multiplex PCR; TCRdb holds only in-frame clones, not every one. The repertoire holds 95,000 to 150,000 clones, with about nine tenths as singletons. The length of the CDR3 is 15 residues. From germline, CDR1 is SNHLY and CDR2 FYNNEI. After removal of 3 bases from V and 6 bases from J, the junction contained 8 bases not matched to a gene. The receptor was isolated from an adult in good health. The specimen was peripheral blood, collected on day 0 of AZD1222 vaccination. The chain links TRBV2 to TRBJ2-4; 7 positions match TRBD2. CDR3 coding DNA: TGTGCCAGCAGTGACGGGAACCGACTAGCAAACATTCAGTACTTC. This translates into CASSDGNRLANIQYF.